The 27 T cell receptor beta chains reported below all come from one sample, sequenced in a study of cytomegalovirus exposure and HLA in healthy donors. Assay: immunoSEQ multiplex PCR; the TCRdb copy retains only in-frame clones and omits some. The table shows about 56,000 clones, with roughly nine tenths occurring only once. Sequencing was carried out using PBMCs. The source of these receptors is a man younger than 35 in good health and CMV-seronegative.

The chain couples TRBV6-1 to TRBJ2-2; D unclear. The length of the CDR3 is 15 residues. The V end was cut by 0 bases, the J end by 1 base, with 6 bases between. Germline V gives CDR1 MNHNS, CDR2 SASEGT. CDR3 in DNA: TGTGCCAGCAGTGAAGCGGCAGGGAACACCGGGGAGCTGTTTTTT. This codes for CASSEAAGNTGELFF.

J is TRBJ2-3 and V is TRBV18; TRBD2 matches at 8 bases. The CDR3 runs 17 residues. Germline CDR1 is KGHSH and CDR2 is LQKENI. Trimming at V came to 2 bases and at J to 2 bases, leaving 9 bases not matched to a gene. The CDR3 DNA reads as TGTGCCAGCTCACCAATGAGACTAGCGAGACTCACAGATACGCAGTATTTT. This codes for CASSPMRLARLTDTQYF.

This clone was detected only a few times. The chain combines TRBV7-9 with TRBJ2-6; D gene ambiguous. Germline values: CDR1 SEHNR, CDR2 FQNEAQ (reference sequence). The length of the CDR3 is 14 residues. Trimming took 5 bases from V and 2 from J, leaving 7 bases between them. The CDR3 bases are TGTGCCAGCAGCCCCCCGGCTGGGGCCAACGTCCTGACTTTC. Protein product: CASSPPAGANVLTF.

The gene calls are TRBV28 and TRBJ1-4; no clear D gene. The V gene lost 6 bases and the J gene lost 8 bases, with 13 bases spanning the gap. Germline assignment: CDR1 MDHEN and CDR2 SYDVKM. The CDR3 runs 13 residues. CDR3 nucleotides: TGTGCCAGCAGGGAGGGAGGAATCGAAAAACTGTTTTTT. Translation: CASREGGIEKLFF. Full variable domain (remainder filled in from reference TRBV28 and TRBJ1-4): DVKVTQSSRYLVKRTGEKVFLECVQDMDHENMFWYRQDPGLGLRLIYFSYDVKMKEKGDIPEGYSVSREKKERFSLILESASTNQTSMYLCASREGGIEKLFFGSGTQLSVL.

This clone is a singleton in its sample. The V and J genes are TRBV5-6 and TRBJ1-1; D is unclear. This CDR3 is 11 amino acids long. V shed 1 base and J shed 11 bases, with 9 bases lying between them. Germline V gene lookup returns CDR1 SGHDT and CDR2 YYEEEE. The CDR3 bases are TGTGCCAGCAGCTTGATGGGCAGCGCTTTCTTT. Translating gives CASSLMGSAFF.

This rearrangement joins TRBV25-1 to TRBJ2-7; possibly TRBD2 for D (6 bases). Germline-derived CDR1 and CDR2 are MGHDK and SYGVNS. Trimming removed 3 bases at V and 5 bases at J, with 11 bases between. CDR3 length: 13 amino acids. The CDR3 reads CASSEGGGNEQYF. DNA for the CDR3: TGTGCCAGCAGTGAGGGGGGAGGAAACGAGCAGTACTTC.

V and J are TRBV25-1 and TRBJ2-2, with TRBD1 matching over 7 bases. The CDR3 totals 16 residues. Germline lookup yields CDR1 MGHDK and CDR2 SYGVNS. The V segment lost 1 base and the J segment 4 bases; nucleotides outside the gene matches: 6. The CDR3 DNA is TGTGCCAGCAGTGAATGGACGGGGACAGTCACCGGGGAGCTGTTTTTT. Its protein product is CASSEWTGTVTGELFF.

The chain carries TRBV27 and TRBJ2-1, with 13 positions matching TRBD2. The germline V gene has CDR1 MNHEY and CDR2 SMNVEV (reference sequence). The V gene end was trimmed by 1 base and the J gene end by 7 bases; junction bases not matched to a gene: 4. The CDR3 covers 16 residues. The CDR3 here is CASSLFGLAGANEQFF. The CDR3 DNA follows: TGTGCCAGCAGTTTATTTGGACTAGCGGGAGCGAATGAGCAGTTCTTC.

This clone was detected only once. V is TRBV4-3 and J is TRBJ2-7, with 8 bases fitting TRBD1. Per germline, CDR1 LGHNA and CDR2 YSLEER. Trimming removed 3 bases from V and 3 bases from J; junction bases left unmatched: 10. The CDR3 runs 16 residues. The CDR3 is CASSHSTGATNYEQYF. CDR3 DNA sequence: TGCGCCAGCAGCCACTCGACAGGGGCGACTAACTACGAGCAGTACTTC.

The V gene is TRBV7-9, the J gene TRBJ1-5, with 8 bases that match TRBD1. CDR1 and CDR2 from the germline V gene are SEHNR and FQNEAQ (reference sequence). The CDR3 has 16 amino acids. V shed 3 bases and J 3 bases; nucleotides not matched to a gene: 7. The CDR3 DNA reads as TGTGCCAGCAGCTTTCTGGACAGGGTGGACAATCAGCCCCAGCATTTT. Translation: CASSFLDRVDNQPQHF.

This chain connects TRBV4-2 to TRBJ1-3; TRBD1 is a possible D gene (5 bases). Trimming took 5 bases from V and 3 from J, leaving 14 bases between them. CDR1 and CDR2 (germline): LGHNA, YNFKEQ. This CDR3 region has 15 residues. In DNA, the CDR3 is TGTGCCAGCAGCTCTCTCTCAGGGCATGGAAACACCATATATTTT. This codes for CASSSLSGHGNTIYF.

The chain has TRBV27 and TRBJ2-2; perhaps TRBD1 as D (5 bases). Per the germline V gene, CDR1 is MNHEY and CDR2 is SMNVEV (reference sequence). The CDR3 is 15 amino acids. Trimming removed 6 bases from V and 5 bases from J, with 16 bases in between. CDR3 protein: CASSPGAQETGELFF. In nucleotides, the CDR3 is TGTGCCAGCAGCCCTGGGGCCCAGGAGACCGGGGAGCTGTTTTTT.

V gene TRBV4-2 combines with J gene TRBJ1-4; TRBD1 matches 10 bases. Trimming cost V 1 base and J 6 bases; bases outside gene matches: 5. This CDR3 is built from 16 residues. Per the germline V gene, CDR1 is LGHNA and CDR2 is YNFKEQ. The CDR3 DNA reads as TGTGCCAGCAGCCAAGTTAGCGGGACAGGGGATGAAAAACTGTTTTTT. Residues: CASSQVSGTGDEKLFF.

The chain couples TRBV6-1 to TRBJ1-4, with D perhaps matching TRBD1 (6 bases). From germline, CDR1 is MNHNS and CDR2 SASEGT. The CDR3 contains 16 residues. Trimming pared 3 bases from V and 4 bases from J, leaving 15 bases between. Written as DNA, the CDR3 is TGTGCCAGCAGTGAGCCGATTACAGGGCTTAATGAAAAACTGTTTTTT. Translating gives CASSEPITGLNEKLFF.

The chain couples TRBV5-1 to TRBJ2-5, with D unresolved. The CDR3 runs 14 residues. The germline V gene encodes CDR1 SGHRS and CDR2 YFSETQ. Between the trimmed V and J ends, which lost 4 bases and 3 bases, there was a span of 13 bases. The CDR3 DNA follows: TGCGCCAGCAGCCCAACTCCAAATAAAGAGACCCAGTACTTC. Translated: CASSPTPNKETQYF.

The J gene is TRBJ2-7, the V gene TRBV29-1, with 9 bases fitting TRBD1. The CDR3 loop spans 12 amino acids. Germline lookup yields CDR1 SQVTM and CDR2 ANQGSEA. With 7 bases clipped from V and 6 bases from J, the junction kept 7 bases outside the gene matches. This CDR3 reads CSGGQGVGEQYF. The CDR3 DNA sequence: TGCAGCGGGGGACAGGGTGTCGGCGAGCAGTACTTC.

The chain joins TRBV19 to TRBJ1-5, with D perhaps matching TRBD1 (6 bases). V gave up 5 bases and J gave up 5 bases, with 10 bases separating them. The CDR3 covers 13 residues. Germline CDR1 reads LNHDA; CDR2 reads SQIVND (reference sequence). CDR3 sequence (DNA): TGTGCCAGTAGTCGGACAGATGATCAGCCCCAGCATTTT. Translation: CASSRTDDQPQHF.

The chain joins TRBV4-3 to TRBJ2-2; 12 bases are a match to TRBD2. This CDR3 has 15 amino acids. J was trimmed by 9 bases and V by 0 bases; bases with no gene match: 2. Germline-derived CDR1 and CDR2 are LGHNA and YSLEER. CDR3 coding DNA: TGCGCCAGCAGCCAAGATCTAGCGGGAGGGTGGGAGCTGTTTTTT. Protein product: CASSQDLAGGWELFF.

The chain couples TRBV4-1 to TRBJ2-5; 10 bases map to TRBD2. Germline V gene lookup returns CDR1 MGHRA and CDR2 YSYEKL. The CDR3 consists of 18 residues. V lost 6 bases, J lost 3 bases, and 16 bases stayed unmatched. CDR3 region: CASRPAGTSARLKETQYF. The CDR3 region has the DNA TGCGCCAGCAGACCCGCCGGGACTAGCGCCCGTCTAAAAGAGACCCAGTACTTC.

The V and J genes are TRBV19 and TRBJ1-2; TRBD1 aligns across 9 bases. CDR1 is LNHDA and CDR2 is SQIVND in the germline V gene (reference sequence). Germline trimming cut 8 bases from V and 3 bases from J; bases unmatched to any gene: 13. The CDR3 runs 16 residues. The CDR3 nucleotides are TGTGCCAGTGTCGGGGAAAGGACAGGGGCAGACTATGGCTACACCTTC. It yields the protein CASVGERTGADYGYTF. The full variable domain, with the rest looked up from reference TRBV19 and TRBJ1-2, is DGGITQSPKYLFRKEGQNVTLSCEQNLNHDAMYWYRQDPGQGLRLIYYSQIVNDFQKGDIAEGYSVSREKKESFPLTVTSAQKNPTAFYLCASVGERTGADYGYTFGSGTRLTVV.

The chain couples TRBV28 to TRBJ2-4; 7 bases are shared with TRBD1. There are 15 residues in the CDR3. The germline V gene has CDR1 MDHEN and CDR2 SYDVKM. With V trimmed by 5 bases and J by 9 bases, 13 bases remained unmatched. The CDR3 loop reads CASSPLDREIGIQYF. The CDR3, as DNA: TGTGCCAGCAGTCCCCTTGACAGGGAGATAGGCATTCAGTACTTC.

The chain recombines TRBV28 with TRBJ2-7, with D perhaps matching TRBD1 (5 bases). CDR1 and CDR2 (germline): MDHEN, SYDVKM. The CDR3 totals 14 residues. With 5 bases removed from V and 7 bases from J, the gap between germline ends came to 18 bases. CDR3 in amino acids: CASSQGPRGWEQYF. The CDR3 DNA follows: TGTGCCAGCAGTCAGGGCCCACGAGGTTGGGAGCAGTACTTC.

This chain joins TRBV28 and TRBJ2-2; perhaps TRBD1 as D (5 bases). The CDR3 extends over 17 amino acids. V gave up 5 bases and J gave up 1 base, with 17 bases separating them. Germline V gene sequence: CDR1 MDHEN, CDR2 SYDVKM. CDR3 nucleotides: TGTGCCAGCAGTCCGACAAGAGACAGTTTGAACACCGGGGAGCTGTTTTTT. It encodes CASSPTRDSLNTGELFF.

This clone was counted a single time. The chain links TRBV11-3 to TRBJ2-5, with D perhaps TRBD2 (5 bases). Germline V gene data show CDR1 as SGHNT and CDR2 as YENEEA. Trimming removed 1 base at V and 1 base at J, with 16 bases between. CDR3 size: 17 residues. The CDR3 nucleotides are TGTGCCAGCAGCTTAGGCCGGGATCAAGGACTCCAAGAGACCCAGTACTTC. It translates to CASSLGRDQGLQETQYF.

The chain couples TRBV7-3 to TRBJ2-3, with 14 bases that match TRBD2. Looked up from germline, CDR1 is SGHTA and CDR2 is FQGTGA. Unmatched junction bases numbered 6, after V lost 5 bases and J lost 5 bases. The CDR3 runs to 16 residues. The CDR3 region is CASSRGLAGEGDTQYF. The CDR3 DNA reads TGTGCCAGCAGCCGGGGACTAGCGGGAGAGGGAGATACGCAGTATTTT.

The chain is built from TRBV5-1 and TRBJ2-7; D is unresolved. The V and J ends lost 5 bases and 2 bases respectively, with 11 bases between them. From germline, CDR1 is SGHRS and CDR2 YFSETQ. This CDR3 comprises 13 residues. In nucleotides, the CDR3 is TGCGCCAGCAGTTCTTCAGAAACCTACGAGCAGTACTTC. Residues: CASSSSETYEQYF.

V usage is TRBV7-3 and J usage is TRBJ1-1; 9 positions agree with TRBD1. With 5 bases clipped from V and 11 bases from J, the junction kept 6 bases outside the gene matches. The CDR3 sequence is 12 residues long. Looked up from germline, CDR1 is SGHTA and CDR2 is FQGTGA. The CDR3 loop is CASSDRTGVAFF. In DNA, the CDR3 is TGTGCCAGCAGCGACAGGACAGGGGTTGCTTTCTTT.